This T cell receptor (beta chain) was captured in a study of early T cells in non-severe SARS-CoV-2 infection. Across the study: Chains stayed unpaired after sequencing of bulk RNA from unsorted whole blood.

Individually, cDNA molecules had unique molecular identifiers attached to them. TCRdb redid the calling of the 5' RACE reads with MiXCR, one entry per CDR3 protein. The data show more than 85,000 distinct CDR3 sequences, around 12% seen once. The CDR3 runs 12 residues. The germline gives CDR1 LNHDA, CDR2 SQIVND (reference sequence). V lost 3 bases, J lost 5 bases, and 7 bases lay in between. General study findings and limits: Matching results from VDJdb favored anti-spike CD8 responses, leaving private and CD4 specificities undetected.

This clonotype was counted a few times. Its specificity is unknown. Sequencing was performed on whole blood, taken at baseline. This TCR was recovered from an adult who was a healthcare worker with PCR-confirmed SARS-CoV-2 infection or an uninfected control (not recorded which). The J gene is TRBJ1-2, the V gene TRBV19, with D hard to call. The CDR3 nucleotides read TGTGCCAGTAGTATTACCGGGTATGGCTACACCTTC. Translation gives CASSITGYGYTF.